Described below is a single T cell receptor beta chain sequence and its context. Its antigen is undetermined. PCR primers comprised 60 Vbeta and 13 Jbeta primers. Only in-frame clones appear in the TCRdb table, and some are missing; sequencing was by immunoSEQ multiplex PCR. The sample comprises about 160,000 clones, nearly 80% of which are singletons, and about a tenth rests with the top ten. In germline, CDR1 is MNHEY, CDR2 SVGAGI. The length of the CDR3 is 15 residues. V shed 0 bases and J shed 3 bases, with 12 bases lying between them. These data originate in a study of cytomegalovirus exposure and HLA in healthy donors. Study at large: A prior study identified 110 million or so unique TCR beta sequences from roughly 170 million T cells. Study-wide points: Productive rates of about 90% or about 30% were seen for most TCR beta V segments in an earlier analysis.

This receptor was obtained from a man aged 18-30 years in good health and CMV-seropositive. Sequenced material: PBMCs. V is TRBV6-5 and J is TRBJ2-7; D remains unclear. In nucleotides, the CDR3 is TGTGCCAGCAGTTACTCGCGGTTTAGATTCTACGAGCAGTACTTC. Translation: CASSYSRFRFYEQYF.